These T cell receptor beta chains were read from a single sample in a study of shared clonotypes between healthy human individuals. The table came from immunoSEQ multiplex PCR; TCRdb's copy has only in-frame clones and leaves some out. This table has about 2.2 million clones, 85% to 95% appearing once. The specimen sequenced was naive CD8+ T cells from PBMCs. The receptor source for this set is a man between 18 and 29 years old in good health. Some clones in this sample may be carry-over from other donors' samples. Each CDR3 is given with its conserved first and last residue. A D gene is named only where the DNA matches it firmly. Only some rows state a clone size, as once, few, many or a class for expanded clones.

D gene: NA; V gene: TRBV9; clone size: NA; J gene: TRBJ2-5; CDR3 DNA: TGTGCCAGCAGCGGGACTTTGAAAGAGACCCAGTACTTC; CDR3 protein: CASSGTLKETQYF
D gene: TRBD1; V gene: TRBV13; clone size: once; J gene: TRBJ2-7; CDR3 DNA: TGTGCCAGCAGCTTATTCGGGACAGGATTATTCGAGCAGTACTTC; CDR3 protein: CASSLFGTGLFEQYF
D gene: TRBD1; V gene: TRBV29-1; clone size: NA; J gene: TRBJ2-1; CDR3 DNA: TGCAGCGCTAGGACAGGGTGGAATGAGCAGTTCTTC; CDR3 protein: CSARTGWNEQFF
D gene: TRBD2; V gene: TRBV19; clone size: NA; J gene: TRBJ2-5; CDR3 DNA: TGTGCCAGTAGTGTGGGACTAGCACTGGGGACCCAGTACTTC; CDR3 protein: CASSVGLALGTQYF
D gene: NA; V gene: TRBV7-3; clone size: NA; J gene: TRBJ1-3; CDR3 DNA: TGTGCCAGCAGCCTGGGACCTGGAAACACCATATATTTT; CDR3 protein: CASSLGPGNTIYF
D gene: NA; V gene: TRBV27; clone size: NA; J gene: TRBJ2-1; CDR3 DNA: TGTGCCAGCAGTCCCTTCTGGGGGGCCTCCTACAATGAGCAGTTCTTC; CDR3 protein: CASSPFWGASYNEQFF
D gene: TRBD2; V gene: TRBV28; clone size: NA; J gene: TRBJ2-5; CDR3 DNA: TGTGCCAGCAGTTCCCCGCGGGAGCGGTACCAAGAGACCCAGTACTTC; CDR3 protein: CASSSPRERYQETQYF
D gene: TRBD1; V gene: TRBV7-9; clone size: NA; J gene: TRBJ2-7; CDR3 DNA: TGTGCCAGCAGCCCCAAGACAGGGGCAACCTACGAGCAGTACTTC; CDR3 protein: CASSPKTGATYEQYF
D gene: TRBD1; V gene: TRBV19; clone size: NA; J gene: TRBJ1-2; CDR3 DNA: TGTGCCAGTCGGACAGGGCGGCCCAATGGCTACACCTTC; CDR3 protein: CASRTGRPNGYTF
D gene: TRBD1; V gene: TRBV5-1; clone size: NA; J gene: TRBJ1-2; CDR3 DNA: TGCGCCAGCAGCTGGAATGGACAGGGGAGAAACTATGGCTACACCTTC; CDR3 protein: CASSWNGQGRNYGYTF
D gene: NA; V gene: TRBV11-2; clone size: few; J gene: TRBJ1-1; CDR3 DNA: TGTGCCAGCAGCCCGGGACCAACTGAAGCTTTCTTT; CDR3 protein: CASSPGPTEAFF
D gene: NA; V gene: TRBV10-3; clone size: NA; J gene: TRBJ2-3; CDR3 DNA: TGTGCCATCAGTGACCCGGACTGGGAGTCGACTAGCACAGATACGCAGTATTTT; CDR3 protein: CAISDPDWESTSTDTQYF
D gene: NA; V gene: TRBV15; clone size: NA; J gene: TRBJ2-5; CDR3 DNA: TGTGCCACCGGGGACCCTTTCTCCAGGGTGGGGGAGACCCAGTACTTC; CDR3 protein: CATGDPFSRVGETQYF
D gene: NA; V gene: TRBV29-1; clone size: NA; J gene: TRBJ2-7; CDR3 DNA: TGCAGCGTTGAAAGGGGCTACGAGCAGTACTTC; CDR3 protein: CSVERGYEQYF
D gene: NA; V gene: TRBV4-3; clone size: NA; J gene: TRBJ1-3; CDR3 DNA: TGCGCCAGCAGCCCAGGACTACCTTCTGGAAACACCATATATTTT; CDR3 protein: CASSPGLPSGNTIYF
D gene: NA; V gene: TRBV27; clone size: NA; J gene: TRBJ2-1; CDR3 DNA: TGTGCCAGCAGTTTGTATAGCGGCTTGTCCAATGAGCAGTTCTTC; CDR3 protein: CASSLYSGLSNEQFF
D gene: NA; V gene: TRBV4-3; clone size: NA; J gene: TRBJ2-7; CDR3 DNA: TGCGCCAGCAGCCAAGGTTTGGACTCCTACGAGCAGTACTTC; CDR3 protein: CASSQGLDSYEQYF
D gene: TRBD1; V gene: TRBV23-1; clone size: NA; J gene: TRBJ2-1; CDR3 DNA: TGCGCCAGCAGTCAATCGGACAGGGCGGATGAGCAGTTCTTC; CDR3 protein: CASSQSDRADEQFF
D gene: NA; V gene: TRBV14; clone size: NA; J gene: TRBJ2-1; CDR3 DNA: TGTGCCAGCAGCCAAGGCGTGGGGACCTACAATGAGCAGTTCTTC; CDR3 protein: CASSQGVGTYNEQFF
D gene: NA; V gene: TRBV7-9; clone size: NA; J gene: TRBJ2-2; CDR3 DNA: TGTGCCACCCTCGAATTCCGCGGAGCCACCGGGGAGCTGTTTTTT; CDR3 protein: CATLEFRGATGELFF
D gene: NA; V gene: TRBV7-9; clone size: NA; J gene: TRBJ2-6; CDR3 DNA: TGTGCCAGCAGCGCCAGGGCACCTGGGGCCAACGTCCTGACTTTC; CDR3 protein: CASSARAPGANVLTF
D gene: NA; V gene: TRBV7-8; clone size: NA; J gene: TRBJ2-2; CDR3 DNA: TGTGCCAGCAGCACCCGCCGGGTAGGCGGGGAGCTGTTTTTT; CDR3 protein: CASSTRRVGGELFF
D gene: NA; V gene: TRBV4-1; clone size: NA; J gene: TRBJ2-7; CDR3 DNA: TGCGCCAGCGGGGTAGCGGAGGGTCGGAGAGAGCAGTACTTC; CDR3 protein: CASGVAEGRREQYF
D gene: NA; V gene: TRBV2; clone size: NA; J gene: TRBJ2-1; CDR3 DNA: TGTGCCAGCAATGAGGGAGTGAGCTACAATGAGCAGTTCTTC; CDR3 protein: CASNEGVSYNEQFF
D gene: NA; V gene: TRBV29-1; clone size: NA; J gene: TRBJ2-2; CDR3 DNA: TGCAGCGTGAAGAAATCGGGACACCAGAACACCGGGGAGCTGTTTTTT; CDR3 protein: CSVKKSGHQNTGELFF
D gene: NA; V gene: TRBV10-1; clone size: NA; J gene: TRBJ2-3; CDR3 DNA: TGCGCCAGCAGTGTGGTTGGGTACGCAGATACGCAGTATTTT; CDR3 protein: CASSVVGYADTQYF
D gene: TRBD1; V gene: TRBV28; clone size: NA; J gene: TRBJ2-3; CDR3 DNA: TGTGCCAGCAGGAACTTAGGACAGGGTGTAGATACGCAGTATTTT; CDR3 protein: CASRNLGQGVDTQYF